The sequence of this T cell receptor beta chain was determined in a study of CD8 T cells in Susac syndrome. General study results and limits: Susac syndrome CD8+ repertoires were clonally expanded, most strongly in CD8+ TEMRA cells. The number of Susac-specific public clones found was some 17 in total CD8+ repertoires and four or five in CD8+ TEMRA repertoires.

Definite or probable Susac syndrome was diagnosed using recently defined diagnostic criteria. Germline lookup yields CDR1 SGDLS and CDR2 YYNGEE. V trimming: 3 bases; J trimming: 3 bases; junction bases outside the gene matches: 8. This CDR3 region has 16 residues. Concerning this clonotype itself: Its antigen is currently unknown.

Random hexamers were used to reverse transcribe the RNA input (0.5 to 1 ug). Each CDR3 protein gets one entry after TCRdb re-called the immunoSEQ multiplex PCR reads with MiXCR. The sample yields roughly 110,000 distinct CDR3 sequences, approximately 94% seen once. The sequenced sample consisted of CD8+ T cells from PBMCs. The rearrangement joins TRBV9 to TRBJ2-4; 8 nucleotides match TRBD2. The TCR comes from a human donor with Susac syndrome. This chain's CDR3 is CASSATGGPDKNIQYF. CDR3 nucleotides: TGTGCCAGCAGCGCCACGGGGGGGCCGGACAAAAACATTCAGTACTTC.